Shown below are 6 T cell receptor beta chains from a single sample sequenced in a study of radiotherapy plus CTLA-4 blockade in lung cancer. Profiled with immunoSEQ multiplex PCR; TCRdb holds only in-frame clones, not every one. The profile shows approximately 89,000 clones, over 75% of them singletons. The sequencing used peripheral blood, collected from a patient treated with radiotherapy plus ipilimumab. These receptors came from a human donor with non-small cell lung cancer that progressed on radiotherapy plus ipilimumab.

J is TRBJ2-7 and V is TRBV5-1; D possibly corresponds to TRBD2 (5 bases). Germline V CDR1 and CDR2: SGHRS, YFSETQ. Trimming left V 0 bases short and J 1 base short, with 5 bases between. This CDR3 has 13 residues. DNA for the CDR3: TGCGCCAGCAGCTTGGTAGCGTCCTACGAGCAGTACTTC. Translated: CASSLVASYEQYF.

The V gene is TRBV7-9, the J gene TRBJ1-2; a possible D gene is TRBD1 (6 bases). Germline V gene data show CDR1 as SEHNR and CDR2 as FQNEAQ (reference sequence). The CDR3 runs 14 residues. Trimming took off 3 bases at V and 0 bases at J, with 8 bases between the two ends. CDR3 region: CASSFTGTNYGYTF. The CDR3 DNA is TGTGCCAGCAGCTTTACAGGGACTAACTATGGCTACACCTTC.

The chain is built from TRBV30 and TRBJ1-6; TRBD1 is a possible D gene (6 bases). The CDR3 extends over 16 amino acids. Germline lookup yields CDR1 GTSNPN and CDR2 SVGIG (reference sequence). Between the trimmed V and J ends, which lost 2 bases and 7 bases, there was a span of 18 bases. The CDR3 coding sequence is TGTGCCTGGAGTCTTCAAGGACAGATCCGAAATTCACCCCTCCACTTT. Encoded protein: CAWSLQGQIRNSPLHF.

V is TRBV19 and J is TRBJ2-2, with D unresolved. Per the germline V gene, CDR1 is LNHDA and CDR2 is SQIVND (reference sequence). This CDR3 is built from 14 residues. The ends were cut back, 1 base at V and 5 bases at J, with 8 bases in the middle. The CDR3 is CASSIGAFTGELFF. The CDR3 nucleotides read TGTGCCAGTAGTATAGGCGCGTTTACCGGGGAGCTGTTTTTT.

The genes are TRBV6-5 and TRBJ1-1; D gene unclear. Trimming removed 6 bases from V and 8 bases from J, with 16 bases in between. Germline assignment: CDR1 MNHEY and CDR2 SVGAGI. The CDR3 is 13 residues long. The CDR3 here is CASSPSVTWEAFF. The DNA for the CDR3 is TGTGCCAGCAGCCCTAGCGTCACCTGGGAAGCTTTCTTT.

In DNA, the CDR3 is TGTGCCTGGAGTCGCGGAGCCAACACTGAAGCTTTCTTT. Translated, it gives CAWSRGANTEAFF. The rearrangement links TRBV30 to TRBJ1-1, with D unclear. There are 13 residues in the CDR3. Looked up from germline, CDR1 is GTSNPN and CDR2 is SVGIG (reference sequence). Trimming pared 2 bases from V and 2 bases from J, leaving 9 bases between.